This T cell receptor beta chain was found in a study of blood T cell repertoires in COVID-19. At the level of the study: Donors in the United States, Italy and Spain gave samples during acute or convalescent COVID-19. PBMCs, B-cell-depleted T cells, or T cells provided the cDNA or gDNA that made up the material.

In the original workflow: For nucleated cells, counts were estimated from reference gene primer amplification. Generated by immunoSEQ multiplex PCR, the TCRdb table keeps only in-frame clones and is missing some. V, J and clone size are those of that table, while D and trimming were read from the DNA. The sample holds some 100,000 clones, roughly 91% seen once. This TCR came from a woman older than 75 with active COVID-19. The sequencing sample was made of peripheral blood.

The CDR3 nucleotides read TGTGCCAGCATTTATTGGGGGGGGGCGGCAGCTTTCTTT. Its protein product is CASIYWGGAAAFF. This chain uses TRBV7-2 with TRBJ1-1, with D possibly matching TRBD1 (6 bases). There are 13 residues in the CDR3. The germline gives CDR1 SGHTA, CDR2 FQGNSA. Trimming pared 7 bases from V and 10 bases from J, leaving 19 bases between.